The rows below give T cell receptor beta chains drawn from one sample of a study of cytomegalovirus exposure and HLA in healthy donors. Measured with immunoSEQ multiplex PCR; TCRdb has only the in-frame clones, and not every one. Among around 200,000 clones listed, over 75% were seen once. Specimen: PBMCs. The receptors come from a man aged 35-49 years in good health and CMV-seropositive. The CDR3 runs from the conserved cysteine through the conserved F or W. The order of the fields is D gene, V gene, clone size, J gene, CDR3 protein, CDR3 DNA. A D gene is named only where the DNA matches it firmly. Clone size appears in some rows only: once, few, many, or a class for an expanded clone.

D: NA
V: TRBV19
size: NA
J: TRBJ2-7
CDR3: CASSILPGPRYEQYF
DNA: TGTGCCAGTAGTATTCTGCCTGGCCCTCGCTACGAGCAGTACTTC

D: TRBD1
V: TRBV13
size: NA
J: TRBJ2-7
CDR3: CASSLFQDRGMEQYF
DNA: TGTGCCAGCAGCCTCTTCCAAGACAGGGGAATGGAGCAGTACTTC

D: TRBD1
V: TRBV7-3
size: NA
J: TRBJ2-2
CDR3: CASSLMSRRQGAAGELFF
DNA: TGTGCCAGCAGCTTAATGTCTAGGCGACAGGGGGCGGCCGGGGAGCTGTTTTTT

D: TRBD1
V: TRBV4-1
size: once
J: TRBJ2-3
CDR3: CASSLGQGPDTQYF
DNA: TGCGCCAGCAGCCTCGGACAGGGACCGGATACGCAGTATTTT

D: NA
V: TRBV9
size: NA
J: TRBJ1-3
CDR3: CASSVESGGRGTGNTIYF
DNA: TGTGCCAGCAGCGTAGAATCTGGAGGCAGAGGTACTGGAAACACCATATATTTT

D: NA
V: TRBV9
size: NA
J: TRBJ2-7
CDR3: CASSVEGAVAGEQYF
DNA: TGTGCCAGCAGCGTCGAAGGAGCGGTGGCCGGCGAGCAGTACTTC

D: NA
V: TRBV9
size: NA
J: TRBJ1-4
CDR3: CASSLGGAATNEKLFF
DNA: TGTGCCAGCAGCCTAGGTGGGGCTGCAACTAATGAAAAACTGTTTTTT

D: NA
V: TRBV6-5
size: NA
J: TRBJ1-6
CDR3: CASSAQHSSLHF
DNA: TGTGCCAGCAGTGCACAACATTCATCCCTCCACTTT

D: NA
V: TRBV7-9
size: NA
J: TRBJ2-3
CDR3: CASSPQPAGGADTQYF
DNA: TGTGCCAGCAGCCCACAACCCGCCGGAGGGGCAGATACGCAGTATTTT

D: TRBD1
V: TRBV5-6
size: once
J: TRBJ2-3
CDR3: CASSPGGSSTDTQYF
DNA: TGTGCCAGCAGCCCAGGGGGATCCAGCACAGATACGCAGTATTTT

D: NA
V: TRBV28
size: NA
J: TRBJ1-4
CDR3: CASTGGQLAEKLFF
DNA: TGTGCCAGCACCGGGGGGCAGTTGGCTGAAAAACTGTTTTTT

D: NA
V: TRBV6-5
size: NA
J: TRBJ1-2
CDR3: CASSYSRAPNYGYTF
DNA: TGTGCCAGCAGTTACAGCAGGGCCCCTAACTATGGCTACACCTTC

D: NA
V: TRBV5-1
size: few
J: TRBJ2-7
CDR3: CASSLMQGPWYEQYF
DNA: TGCGCCAGCAGCTTGATGCAGGGCCCCTGGTACGAGCAGTACTTC

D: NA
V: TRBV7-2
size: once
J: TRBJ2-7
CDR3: CASSLVLGPYEQYF
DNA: TGTGCCAGCAGCTTAGTGCTGGGCCCCTACGAGCAGTACTTC

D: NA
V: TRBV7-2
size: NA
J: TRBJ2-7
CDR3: CASSLQARYSYEQYF
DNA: TGTGCCAGCAGCCTCCAAGCGAGATACTCCTACGAGCAGTACTTC

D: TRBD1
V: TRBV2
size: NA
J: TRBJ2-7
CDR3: CASSRDSPYEQYF
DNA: TGTGCCAGCAGTAGGGACAGCCCATACGAGCAGTACTTC

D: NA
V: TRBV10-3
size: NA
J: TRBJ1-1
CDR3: CAITSGGEAFF
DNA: TGTGCCATCACGTCGGGGGGAGAAGCTTTCTTT